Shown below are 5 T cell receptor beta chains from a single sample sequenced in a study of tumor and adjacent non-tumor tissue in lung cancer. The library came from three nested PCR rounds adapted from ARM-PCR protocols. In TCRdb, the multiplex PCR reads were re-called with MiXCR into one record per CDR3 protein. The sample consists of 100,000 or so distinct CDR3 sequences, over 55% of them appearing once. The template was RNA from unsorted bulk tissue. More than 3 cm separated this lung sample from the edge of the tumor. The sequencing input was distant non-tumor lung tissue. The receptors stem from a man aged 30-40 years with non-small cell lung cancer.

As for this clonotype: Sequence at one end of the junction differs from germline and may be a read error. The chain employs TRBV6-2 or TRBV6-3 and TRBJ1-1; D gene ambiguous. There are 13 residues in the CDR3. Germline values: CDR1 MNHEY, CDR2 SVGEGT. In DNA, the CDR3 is TGTGCCAGTAGTTGGAGTTACGGCACTGAAACTTTCTTT. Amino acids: CASSWSYGTETFF.

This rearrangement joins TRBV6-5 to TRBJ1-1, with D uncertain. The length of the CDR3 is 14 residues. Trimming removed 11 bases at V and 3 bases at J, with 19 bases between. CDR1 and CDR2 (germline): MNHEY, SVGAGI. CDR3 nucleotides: TGTGCCGGCGGAGCCCAGGATGGTTACACTGAAGCTTTCTTT. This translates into CAGGAQDGYTEAFF.

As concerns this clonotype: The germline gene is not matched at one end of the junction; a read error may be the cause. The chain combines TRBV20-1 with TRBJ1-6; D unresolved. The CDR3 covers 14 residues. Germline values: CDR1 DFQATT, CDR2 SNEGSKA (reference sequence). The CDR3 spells CSTRDWTINSLLHF. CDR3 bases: TGCAGTACTAGAGACTGGACCATTAATTCACTCCTCCACTTT.

Here the CDR3 reads CSGTGRWNTEAFF. The CDR3 region has the DNA TGCAGCGGCACGGGACGGTGGAACACTGAAGCTTTCTTT. This chain joins TRBV29-1 and TRBJ1-1, with D perhaps matching TRBD1 (5 bases). This CDR3 contains 13 residues. V was trimmed by 7 bases and J by 1 base, leaving 13 bases between them. Germline V gene lookup returns CDR1 SQVTM and CDR2 ANQGSEA.

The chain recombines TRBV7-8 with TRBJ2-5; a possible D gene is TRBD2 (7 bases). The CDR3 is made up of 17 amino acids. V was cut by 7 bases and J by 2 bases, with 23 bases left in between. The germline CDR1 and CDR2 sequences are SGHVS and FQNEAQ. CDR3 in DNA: TGTGCCAGCACCATAGGGAGGGGGGGCGCGGGACAAGAGACCCAGTACTTC. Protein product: CASTIGRGGAGQETQYF.